In its sample, the clone carrying this T cell receptor (beta chain) ranks as large. Antigen unknown. Deletions cut 6 bases from V and 3 bases from J, with 11 bases between. Germline V CDR1 and CDR2: MNHEY, SMNVEV (reference sequence). The CDR3 consists of 14 residues. Sequenced with the Oncomine TCR Beta short-read assay was DNA taken from cultured CD4+ T cells. TCRdb called the PCR reads again in MiXCR, with one record for every CDR3 protein. The repertoire holds some 16,000 distinct CDR3 sequences, roughly 77% seen once, with 15% to 20% in the top ten. This specimen belongs to a study of vaccination and CD4 T cells after COVID-19. The wider study: Typically, post-vaccine samples were obtained a median approximately 70 days after dose two, within a range of 14 to 241.

Broader study findings: In convalescent patients, a median about 88% of post-vaccine SARS-CoV-2-reactive clones appeared only after vaccination.

Noted treatment: roughly 11-day PBMC culture with coronavirus spike peptide pools or control peptides (ViraFEST assay). The J gene is TRBJ2-2, the V gene TRBV27; D perhaps matches TRBD2 (6 bases). This receptor was obtained from a human donor who had recovered from COVID-19. The sample consisted of CD4+ T cells from blood, cultured in vitro. CDR3 region: CASRPREDTGELFF. CDR3 nucleotides: TGTGCCAGCAGGCCCAGGGAGGACACCGGGGAGCTGTTTTTT.